This T cell receptor beta chain was profiled in a study of monozygotic twins with inflammatory bowel disease. Study-wide results and limits: Repertoire similarity was not found to differ between concordant and discordant twins, possibly from limited power. IBD patients share fewer clonotypes with other people than healthy twins do, especially with disease activity. Some repertoire variability may stem from patients' differing immunosuppressive treatments. It was in IBD patients that TCRbeta diversity (inverse Simpson) was lower than in healthy co-twins.

A word on this clonotype: Its antigen is still unknown.

Using the 5' RACE reads, TCRdb records one entry per CDR3 protein without DNA. The sample table includes 400,000 or so distinct CDR3 sequences. This CDR3 has 13 residues. Germline loops: CDR1 KGHSH, CDR2 LQKENI. The sample comprised blood. The gene calls are TRBV18 and TRBJ1-1. The clonotype originates from a human donor with ulcerative colitis or Crohn's disease, or a healthy co-twin of an affected twin (not recorded which). CDR3 sequence: CASSPPMNTEAFF.